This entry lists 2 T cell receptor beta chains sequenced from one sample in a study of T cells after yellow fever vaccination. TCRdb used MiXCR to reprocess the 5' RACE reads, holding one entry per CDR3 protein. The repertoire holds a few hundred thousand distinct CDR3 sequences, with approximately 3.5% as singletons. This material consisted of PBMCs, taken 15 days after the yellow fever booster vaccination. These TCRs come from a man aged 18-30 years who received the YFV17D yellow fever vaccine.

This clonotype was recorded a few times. In DNA, the CDR3 is TGTGCCAGCAGTGGGCGGACCTACGAGCAGTACTTC. As protein: CASSGRTYEQYF. The chain recombines TRBV2 with TRBJ2-7; no clear D gene. Trimming shortened V by 4 bases and J by 2 bases, and 6 bases separated the two germline ends. The CDR3 contains 12 residues. The germline CDR1 and CDR2 sequences are SNHLY and FYNNEI.

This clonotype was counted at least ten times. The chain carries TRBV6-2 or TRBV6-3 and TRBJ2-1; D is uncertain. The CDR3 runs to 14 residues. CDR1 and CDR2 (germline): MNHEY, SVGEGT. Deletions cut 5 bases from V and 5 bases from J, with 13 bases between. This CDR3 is CASSHTRLDNEQFF. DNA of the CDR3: TGTGCCAGCAGTCACACGCGCTTGGACAATGAGCAGTTCTTC.